Sequencing of this T cell receptor (beta chain) was carried out in a study of blood T cell repertoires in COVID-19. Across the study: The United States, Italy and Spain were the sources of the acute and convalescent COVID-19 samples. T cells, B-cell-depleted T cells, or PBMCs provided the cDNA or gDNA that served as material.

This CDR3 is built from 15 residues. CDR1 is KGHSH and CDR2 is LQKENI in the germline V gene. This clone was observed a few times. One junction end disagrees with the germline gene, perhaps due to a read error. In the study's own analysis: Estimation of nucleated cell counts relied on the amplification of reference gene primers. Assay used: immunoSEQ multiplex PCR; TCRdb lists only in-frame clones, some missing. The DNA was the basis for D and trimming; V, J and clone size are from that table. The repertoire holds about 33,000 clones, with 90% to 95% as singletons. The sequence derives from a human donor with active COVID-19. The donor label of this sample is uncertain. The chain links TRBV18 to TRBJ1-5; 9 bases fit TRBD1. Sequencing input: peripheral blood. The CDR3 region has the DNA TGTGCCAGCTCACCACCGGACAGGGGCAAACAGCCCCAGCATTTT. It is translated as CASSPPDRGKQPQHF.